This T cell receptor beta chain was recovered during a study of shared clonotypes between healthy human individuals. Method: immunoSEQ multiplex PCR; TCRdb's copy keeps in-frame clones and lacks some. The sample holds a few hundred thousand clones, around 87% seen once. V shed 2 bases and J 7 bases; nucleotides not matched to a gene: 5. Germline CDR1 and CDR2: SGHRS and YFSETQ. The length of the CDR3 is 14 residues. This chain uses TRBV5-1 with TRBJ2-3; TRBD2 agrees at 9 bases. The TCR was taken from a man aged 18 to 30 in good health. Material: memory CD8+ T cells sorted from blood. Subset defined: CD45RO+ cells pooled with CCR7-negative TemRA cells. Written as DNA, the CDR3 is TGCGCCAGCAGCTTTAGCGGGAGAATGAATACGCAGTATTTT. Encoded protein: CASSFSGRMNTQYF.